The next 23 T cell receptor beta chains were all read from a single sample in a study of graft-versus-host responses after intestinal transplantation. Their recognized antigens are unknown. The protocol was immunoSEQ multiplex PCR, while the TCRdb copy is restricted to in-frame clones and leaves out a portion. The sample has about 110,000 clones, 85% to 95% seen once; the top ten hold less than 1.5%. This material consisted of unstimulated CD8+ T cells sorted from spleen or lymph node cells, taken before transplant. The receptors here all came from a human donor who was the organ donor for an intestinal transplant.

The chain uses TRBV5-6 and TRBJ2-3; possibly TRBD1 for D (8 bases). The CDR3 length is 16 residues. V lost 5 bases, J lost 4 bases, and 20 bases lay in between. Germline assignment: CDR1 SGHDT and CDR2 YYEEEE. The CDR3 DNA reads TGTGCCAGCAGTTCGACTGGACAGGGAGGGTCAGATACGCAGTATTTT. Translating gives CASSSTGQGGSDTQYF.

The V gene is TRBV4-3, the J gene TRBJ2-1; TRBD2 matches at 13 bases. The CDR3 extends over 16 amino acids. Trimming removed 4 bases from V and 4 bases from J; junction bases left unmatched: 4. Germline loops: CDR1 LGHNA, CDR2 YSLEER. Here the CDR3 reads CASSRKLAGGYNEQFF. CDR3 DNA sequence: TGCGCCAGCAGCCGCAAACTAGCGGGAGGGTACAATGAGCAGTTCTTC.

The chain combines TRBV6-5 with TRBJ2-2; no clear D. Trimming left V 2 bases short and J 5 bases short, with 12 bases between. The length of the CDR3 is 15 residues. Germline CDR1 and CDR2: MNHEY and SVGAGI. The CDR3 bases are TGTGCCAGCAGTTACCCCACCCTGGGAACCGGGGAGCTGTTTTTT. It specifies CASSYPTLGTGELFF.

CDR3: CASSLGTETNEKLFF. CDR3 nucleotide sequence: TGTGCCAGCAGCTTGGGGACAGAAACTAATGAAAAACTGTTTTTT. The chain employs TRBV5-6 and TRBJ1-4; D is possibly TRBD1 (6 bases). The V gene's germline CDR1 is SGHDT and CDR2 YYEEEE. The CDR3 extends over 15 amino acids. V gave up 0 bases and J gave up 1 base, with 7 bases separating them.

The chain combines TRBV7-2 with TRBJ2-5; possibly TRBD2 for D (6 bases). The V gene's germline CDR1 is SGHTA and CDR2 FQGNSA. The germline V and J ends were trimmed by 8 bases and 4 bases, with 14 bases remaining between them. The CDR3 loop spans 13 amino acids. The CDR3 loop is CASELAPPETQYF. CDR3 sequence (DNA): TGTGCCAGCGAACTAGCCCCTCCAGAGACCCAGTACTTC.

The chain couples TRBV4-2 to TRBJ2-7, with D perhaps matching TRBD2 (6 bases). The germline CDR1 and CDR2 sequences are LGHNA and YNFKEQ. V gave up 0 bases and J gave up 3 bases, with 12 bases separating them. CDR3 length: 15 amino acids. The CDR3 nucleotides read TGTGCCAGCAGCCAAGAATTCGGGAGTTACTACGAGCAGTACTTC. Translating it yields CASSQEFGSYYEQYF.

The chain is built from TRBV9 and TRBJ2-1; D is unresolved. The CDR3 consists of 15 residues. V lost 0 bases, J lost 1 base, and 8 bases lay in between. The germline CDR1 and CDR2 sequences are SGDLS and YYNGEE. This chain's CDR3 is CASSVVADSYNEQFF. In DNA form, the CDR3 reads TGTGCCAGCAGCGTAGTGGCGGATTCCTACAATGAGCAGTTCTTC.

CDR3 sequence (DNA): TGTGCCAGCCAAGGACTTCTGGCCGGGGAGCTGTTTTTT. Translated: CASQGLLAGELFF. This rearrangement joins TRBV9 to TRBJ2-2; D might be TRBD2 (5 bases). The V and J ends lost 7 bases and 6 bases respectively, with 13 bases between them. Germline V gene data show CDR1 as SGDLS and CDR2 as YYNGEE. CDR3 length: 13 residues.

This clone was picked up one time. V gene TRBV11-2 combines with J gene TRBJ1-5; D unresolved. Germline V gene sequence: CDR1 SGHAT, CDR2 FQNNGV. CDR3 length equals 17 residues. Trimming took 3 bases from V and 6 from J, leaving 21 bases between them. The CDR3 is CASSLYPFGGVIQPQHF. In nucleotides, the CDR3 is TGTGCCAGCAGCTTGTACCCGTTTGGTGGGGTCATTCAGCCCCAGCATTTT.

The chain carries TRBV7-3 and TRBJ2-3, with 15 positions matching TRBD2. After removal of 4 bases from V and 5 bases from J, the junction contained 10 bases not matched to a gene. Germline V lookup: CDR1 SGHTA, CDR2 FQGTGA. The CDR3 extends over 18 amino acids. CDR3 in DNA: TGTGCCAGCAGCTCCCGGGGGACTAGCGGGAGGTTTAGAGATACGCAGTATTTT. It is translated as CASSSRGTSGRFRDTQYF.

This chain joins TRBV19 and TRBJ2-2, with 7 bases fitting TRBD1. CDR1 and CDR2 from the germline V gene are LNHDA and SQIVND (reference sequence). Germline trimming cut 5 bases from V and 6 bases from J; bases unmatched to any gene: 9. The CDR3 covers 15 residues. In DNA, the CDR3 is TGTGCCAGTAGTGACCCCCAGGGGGTCGCCGGGGAGCTGTTTTTT. Translation gives CASSDPQGVAGELFF.

The chain joins TRBV27 to TRBJ2-6, with D uncertain. V was trimmed by 3 bases and J by 1 base, leaving 10 bases between them. Per germline, CDR1 MNHEY and CDR2 SMNVEV (reference sequence). The CDR3 sequence is 16 residues long. In nucleotides, the CDR3 is TGTGCCAGCAGTTTTCTAGGGTATTCTGGGGCCAACGTCCTGACTTTC. Its translation: CASSFLGYSGANVLTF.

The rearrangement links TRBV6-5 to TRBJ2-7; D ambiguous. Deletions cut 3 bases from V and 7 bases from J, with 10 bases between. The CDR3 spans 12 residues. Germline V gives CDR1 MNHEY, CDR2 SVGAGI. The CDR3: CASSYNQKEQYF. Here the CDR3 DNA reads TGTGCCAGCAGTTATAACCAGAAAGAGCAGTACTTC.

The rearrangement uses TRBV30 and TRBJ1-1; D gene uncertain. The germline CDR1 and CDR2 sequences are GTSNPN and SVGIG (reference sequence). This CDR3 has 13 residues. The V and J ends lost 0 bases and 1 base respectively, with 6 bases between them. The CDR3 DNA sequence: TGTGCCTGGAGTGTTAGCTCGAACACTGAAGCTTTCTTT. It yields the protein CAWSVSSNTEAFF.

The V gene is TRBV10-3, the J gene TRBJ2-2; TRBD2 might be the D (6 bases). Germline V CDR1 and CDR2: ENHRY, SYGVKD. V was trimmed by 4 bases and J by 5 bases, leaving 11 bases between them. The CDR3 loop spans 14 amino acids. CDR3 sequence: CAISVGRTTGELFF. The DNA of the CDR3 is TGTGCCATCAGTGTCGGGAGAACTACCGGGGAGCTGTTTTTT.

A single count supports this clone. The V gene is TRBV6-5, the J gene TRBJ2-1; 7 bases line up with TRBD2. Trimming at V came to 0 bases and at J to 10 bases, leaving 6 bases not matched to a gene. Germline V gives CDR1 MNHEY, CDR2 SVGAGI. This CDR3 is built from 14 residues. CDR3 sequence reads: CASSYSRLALEQFF. In DNA, the CDR3 is TGTGCCAGCAGTTACTCGAGACTAGCTTTGGAGCAGTTCTTC.

This chain uses TRBV6-5 with TRBJ2-7; D gene uncertain. The ends were cut back, 5 bases at V and 1 base at J, with 12 bases in the middle. The CDR3 spans 14 residues. CDR1 and CDR2 from the germline V gene are MNHEY and SVGAGI. CDR3 DNA sequence: TGTGCCAGCAGTGAATGGATCGGTTCCTACGAGCAGTACTTC. Amino acid sequence: CASSEWIGSYEQYF.

The DNA for the CDR3 is TGTGCCAGTAGTATTGACGGATTGGGGAACACTGAAGCTTTCTTT. This sequence encodes CASSIDGLGNTEAFF. The chain carries TRBV19 and TRBJ1-1, with D unclear. The CDR3 totals 15 residues. The germline CDR1 and CDR2 sequences are LNHDA and SQIVND (reference sequence). V was pared by 3 bases and J by 1 base, with 12 bases between.

The rearrangement uses TRBV25-1 and TRBJ2-7, with 9 bases matching TRBD1. The CDR3 length is 17 residues. V lost 4 bases to trimming and J lost 6 bases; unmatched junction nucleotides: 16. Germline loops: CDR1 MGHDK, CDR2 SYGVNS. CDR3 amino acids: CASSAISGQGKGSEQYF. The CDR3 DNA reads TGTGCCAGCAGTGCCATATCGGGACAGGGTAAGGGTTCCGAGCAGTACTTC.

The chain couples TRBV10-2 to TRBJ2-1, with TRBD1 identical over 10 bases. The CDR3 is 15 amino acids. Trimming at V came to 6 bases and at J to 3 bases, leaving 5 bases not matched to a gene. CDR1 is WSHSY and CDR2 is SAAADI in the germline V gene. CDR3 coding DNA: TGCGCCAGCAGGGAGGACAGGGGGTACTACAATGAGCAGTTCTTC. Amino acids: CASREDRGYYNEQFF.

The rearrangement links TRBV2 to TRBJ1-1; D is perhaps TRBD1 (5 bases). Trimming stripped 7 bases from V and 5 bases from J, with 23 bases between. The CDR3 spans 16 residues. The germline V gene encodes CDR1 SNHLY and CDR2 FYNNEI. The CDR3 spells CASISVCRGGLTEAFF. CDR3 DNA: TGTGCCAGCATTTCTGTTTGTAGGGGTGGGTTGACTGAAGCTTTCTTT.

The V gene is TRBV6-5, the J gene TRBJ2-3; D remains ambiguous. CDR1 is MNHEY, CDR2 SVGAGI, per germline. The CDR3 runs to 13 residues. Trimming removed 10 bases from V and 3 bases from J, with 14 bases in between. CDR3 protein: CANRAASTDTQYF. CDR3 in DNA: TGTGCCAATCGGGCAGCGTCAACAGATACGCAGTATTTT.

The chain recombines TRBV7-8 with TRBJ2-5; D unresolved. The CDR3 runs to 12 residues. V lost 5 bases and J 1 base, leaving 5 bases between the germline ends. CDR1 and CDR2 (germline): SGHVS, FQNEAQ. CDR3 region: CASSPTQETQYF. As DNA, the CDR3 is TGTGCCAGCAGCCCGACCCAAGAGACCCAGTACTTC.